The 29 T cell receptor beta chains below were found in one sample sequenced in a study of blood T cell repertoires in COVID-19. The protocol was immunoSEQ multiplex PCR, while the TCRdb copy is restricted to in-frame clones and leaves out a portion. The sample holds under 350,000 clones, roughly 90% seen once. Sample: peripheral blood. The receptors here all came from a woman aged 25 to 45 with COVID-19, enrolled during active disease.

This rearrangement joins TRBV19 to TRBJ1-6; TRBD1 might be the D (5 bases). The V and J ends lost 7 bases and 12 bases respectively, with 19 bases between them. Looked up from germline, CDR1 is LNHDA and CDR2 is SQIVND (reference sequence). The CDR3 spans 14 residues. CDR3 in DNA: TGTGCCAGTACCATAGGGGCAGGGTCCCTACCCCTCCACTTT. This encodes CASTIGAGSLPLHF.

The rearrangement joins TRBV2 to TRBJ2-3; TRBD2 agrees at 13 bases. V lost 6 bases, J lost 5 bases, and 5 bases stayed unmatched. The CDR3 loop spans 15 amino acids. Germline values: CDR1 SNHLY, CDR2 FYNNEI. CDR3 loop: CASRGTSGVIDTQYF. CDR3 bases: TGTGCCAGCAGGGGGACTAGCGGGGTCATAGATACGCAGTATTTT.

The chain employs TRBV6-5 and TRBJ2-5; possible D gene TRBD2, 5 bases. Germline loops: CDR1 MNHEY, CDR2 SVGAGI. This CDR3 has 16 residues. V was cut by 4 bases and J by 5 bases, with 20 bases left in between. The CDR3 here is CASSSLEGLLGETQYF. The CDR3 DNA sequence: TGTGCCAGCAGTTCACTAGAGGGCCTTTTAGGGGAGACCCAGTACTTC.

The chain uses TRBV6-1 and TRBJ1-5; D possibly corresponds to TRBD1 (5 bases). The CDR3 is made up of 16 amino acids. CDR1 and CDR2 (germline): MNHNS, SASEGT. V was pared by 3 bases and J by 9 bases, with 21 bases between. CDR3 sequence reads: CASSEYSGVGGGPQHF. CDR3 DNA: TGTGCCAGCAGTGAGTATAGCGGTGTCGGGGGAGGGCCCCAGCATTTT.

In regard to this clone: Other nucleotide sequences from this sample produce the same CDR3. V usage is TRBV5-4 and J usage is TRBJ2-5; 7 bases map to TRBD2. This CDR3 contains 15 residues. V lost 0 bases to trimming and J lost 2 bases; unmatched junction nucleotides: 4. Germline V gene lookup returns CDR1 SGHNT and CDR2 YYREEE (reference sequence). CDR3 protein: CASSLAGRGQETQYF. The CDR3 nucleotides are TGTGCCAGCAGCTTGGCCGGGCGGGGGCAAGAGACCCAGTACTTC. Full variable domain (missing parts from reference TRBV5-4 and TRBJ2-5): ETGVTQSPTHLIKTRGQQVTLRCSSQSGHNTVSWYQQALGQGPQFIFQYYREEENGRGNFPPRFSGLQFPNYSSELNVNALELDDSALYLCASSLAGRGQETQYFGPGTRLLVL.

The V call is TRBV7-2, the J call TRBJ2-5; TRBD2 agrees at 7 bases. The CDR3 length is 17 residues. V was pared by 1 base and J by 2 bases, with 10 bases of the junction left unmatched. Per germline, CDR1 SGHTA and CDR2 FQGNSA. Written as DNA, the CDR3 is TGTGCCAGCAGCTTAGGTCCTCCCGGGGGGATACAAGAGACCCAGTACTTC. Protein sequence: CASSLGPPGGIQETQYF.

The rearrangement links TRBV21-1 to TRBJ2-7; TRBD1, as called in the table, went unchecked against the DNA. TRBV21-1 corresponds to a pseudogene. This CDR3 has 15 amino acids. The CDR3 sequence: CASSKWQSRSYEQYV. CDR3 nucleotides: TGTGCCAGCAGCAAGTGGCAGTCCAGGTCCTACGAGCAGTACGTC.

The table lists this clone with a few counts. The genes are TRBV7-9 and TRBJ2-5; 7 bases are shared with TRBD2. The V gene end was trimmed by 5 bases and the J gene end by 7 bases; junction bases not matched to a gene: 7. The CDR3 sequence is 13 residues long. Germline-derived CDR1 and CDR2 are SEHNR and FQNEAQ (reference sequence). The CDR3: CASSLSGVGTQYF. The CDR3 region has the DNA TGTGCCAGCAGCCTGAGCGGGGTCGGGACCCAGTACTTC.

Written as DNA, the CDR3 is TGTGCCAGCAGCTTAGTTCGGTTCAACGAGCAGTACTTC. Encoded protein: CASSLVRFNEQYF. The chain combines TRBV7-2 with TRBJ2-7; D is undetermined. CDR3 size: 13 residues. Trimming removed 1 base from V and 5 bases from J, with 9 bases in between. In germline, CDR1 is SGHTA, CDR2 FQGNSA.

The CDR3: CASSSGAGPGNTIYF. As DNA, the CDR3 is TGTGCCAGCAGTTCAGGGGCCGGCCCTGGAAACACCATATATTTT. The chain links TRBV6-4 to TRBJ1-3, with D perhaps matching TRBD1 (6 bases). This CDR3 contains 15 residues. Germline lookup yields CDR1 MRHNA and CDR2 SNTAGT. The V end was cut by 5 bases, the J end by 2 bases, with 13 bases between.

The J gene is TRBJ1-2, the V gene TRBV10-3; 8 bases are shared with TRBD1. The CDR3 is 16 amino acids. Germline V CDR1 and CDR2: ENHRY, SYGVKD. J gave up 7 bases and V 4 bases, and 14 bases lay outside the gene matches. DNA for the CDR3: TGTGCCATCAGTGGTACGACAGGGGACGAATTATTTGGCTACACCTTC. It translates to CAISGTTGDELFGYTF.

For the CDR3, the DNA is TGTGCCAGCAGTTACAGGGGCGCTGAAGCTTTCTTT. Its translation: CASSYRGAEAFF. This rearrangement joins TRBV6-6 to TRBJ1-1, with a weak D call TRBD1 (5 bases). CDR3 length equals 12 residues. Per germline, CDR1 MNHNY and CDR2 SVGAGI (reference sequence). Trimming took off 2 bases at V and 6 bases at J, with 7 bases between the two ends.

The chain is built from TRBV6-5 and TRBJ1-2; possible D gene TRBD1, 5 bases. This CDR3 is built from 15 residues. CDR1 is MNHEY, CDR2 SVGAGI, per germline. V was clipped by 3 bases and J by 8 bases, with 19 bases between them. The chain's CDR3 is CASSYSAGRPGGYTF. CDR3 DNA: TGTGCCAGCAGTTATTCTGCTGGTAGGCCAGGGGGCTACACCTTC.

J is TRBJ1-5 and V is TRBV6-5; TRBD1 matches 7 bases. This CDR3 contains 15 residues. The junction had 7 bases not matched to a gene; V was cut back by 4 bases and J by 4 bases. Germline values: CDR1 MNHEY, CDR2 SVGAGI. For the CDR3, the DNA is TGTGCCAGCAGTTCCTCGACAGGGTGGAATCAGCCCCAGCATTTT. It encodes CASSSSTGWNQPQHF.

The chain joins TRBV7-3 to TRBJ2-2, with D hard to call. CDR1 is SGHTA, CDR2 FQGTGA, per germline. Trimming shortened V by 5 bases and J by 0 bases, and 7 bases separated the two germline ends. The length of the CDR3 is 14 residues. The CDR3 loop reads CASSPSSNTGELFF. The CDR3 coding sequence is TGTGCCAGCAGCCCCAGTTCGAACACCGGGGAGCTGTTTTTT.

This clone was seen once. The chain employs TRBV10-1 and TRBJ2-1; weak D call: TRBD1 (5 bases). CDR1 WNHNN and CDR2 SYGVQD come from the germline V gene (reference sequence). The V end lost 1 base, the J end lost 8 bases, and 6 bases lay between the germline ends. There are 12 residues in the CDR3. This chain's CDR3 is CASSEWGHEQFF. CDR3 in DNA: TGCGCCAGCAGTGAGTGGGGCCATGAGCAGTTCTTC.

This sequence joins TRBV6-5 and TRBJ2-2; 7 positions match TRBD1. Looked up from germline, CDR1 is MNHEY and CDR2 is SVGAGI. Unmatched junction bases numbered 4, after V lost 7 bases and J lost 2 bases. The CDR3 has 14 residues. CDR3 in DNA: TGTGCCAGCAAGGGGGCCATTAACACCGGGGAGCTGTTTTTT. It codes for CASKGAINTGELFF.

V and J are TRBV29-1 and TRBJ1-3, with 8 bases lining up with TRBD1. The J segment lost 4 bases and the V segment lost 1 base, leaving 0 bases of the junction unmatched. The CDR3 runs 13 residues. The germline CDR1 and CDR2 sequences are SQVTM and ANQGSEA. For the CDR3, the DNA is TGCAGCGTTGAAGGGGACAGGGGAAACACCATATATTTT. Encoded protein: CSVEGDRGNTIYF.

The rearrangement links TRBV29-1 to TRBJ1-1, with D hard to call. The length of the CDR3 is 13 residues. Deletions cut 6 bases from V and 2 bases from J, with 13 bases between. The germline V gene encodes CDR1 SQVTM and CDR2 ANQGSEA. CDR3 in DNA: TGCAGCGTCGAACCGGGAACAAACACTGAAGCTTTCTTT. The encoded protein is CSVEPGTNTEAFF.

Note on this clone: Other DNA sequences of this sample code for an identical CDR3. The J gene is TRBJ1-1, the V gene TRBV19; D unclear. Germline V gene lookup returns CDR1 LNHDA and CDR2 SQIVND (reference sequence). The CDR3 is 13 residues long. Trimming pared 2 bases from V and 0 bases from J, leaving 4 bases between. The CDR3 bases are TGTGCCAGTAGTATATCAGTGAACACTGAAGCTTTCTTT. This sequence encodes CASSISVNTEAFF.

The V gene is TRBV5-4, the J gene TRBJ1-6; 9 nucleotides line up with TRBD1. Germline CDR1 SGHNT, CDR2 YYREEE (reference sequence). The junction had 2 bases not matched to a gene; V was cut back by 0 bases and J by 7 bases. The CDR3 sequence is 15 residues long. CDR3 coding DNA: TGTGCCAGCAGCTTGGACAGGGGGCTCAATTCACCCCTCCACTTT. This codes for CASSLDRGLNSPLHF.

In its sample, this clone was seen a few times. The chain has TRBV6-1 and TRBJ2-7, with D possibly being TRBD2 (5 bases). Per germline, CDR1 MNHNS and CDR2 SASEGT. Deletions cut 2 bases from V and 2 bases from J, with 13 bases between. This CDR3 contains 15 residues. The CDR3 nucleotides are TGTGCCAGCAGTGAATGGGAGACGGCCCCCTACGAGCAGTACTTC. Amino acids: CASSEWETAPYEQYF.

The V and J genes are TRBV14 and TRBJ2-1, with TRBD1 matching over 7 bases. This CDR3 region has 15 residues. Germline CDR1 reads SGHDN; CDR2 reads FVKESK. The ends lost 3 bases at V and 2 bases at J; junction bases unmatched: 4. The CDR3 DNA reads TGTGCCAGCAGCCATACGACAGGGACCTACAATGAGCAGTTCTTC. The encoded protein is CASSHTTGTYNEQFF.

There are a few counts of this clone. The chain recombines TRBV5-1 with TRBJ2-5; D unclear. There are 15 residues in the CDR3. Germline V gene data show CDR1 as SGHRS and CDR2 as YFSETQ. With 3 bases removed from V and 2 bases from J, the gap between germline ends came to 14 bases. CDR3 bases: TGCGCCAGCAGCTCAAACCTGATACTGCAAGAGACCCAGTACTTC. Translated: CASSSNLILQETQYF.

The chain recombines TRBV7-9 with TRBJ1-6; D call uncertain. V was trimmed by 3 bases and J by 6 bases, leaving 21 bases between them. Per germline, CDR1 SEHNR and CDR2 FQNEAQ (reference sequence). This CDR3 comprises 18 residues. The DNA of the CDR3 is TGTGCCAGCAGCTTCCAGCGCGCGAGGGATTCCCGTAATTCACCCCTCCACTTT. It is translated as CASSFQRARDSRNSPLHF.

V gene TRBV27 combines with J gene TRBJ1-2; unclear D gene. Trimming pared 5 bases from V and 4 bases from J, leaving 17 bases between. Germline CDR1 is MNHEY and CDR2 is SMNVEV (reference sequence). The CDR3 is 15 amino acids. CDR3 loop: CASSPKGAWIYGYTF. The CDR3 region has the DNA TGTGCCAGCAGTCCGAAGGGAGCTTGGATCTATGGCTACACCTTC.

The chain couples TRBV11-2 to TRBJ2-7; weak D call: TRBD1 (6 bases). Germline V CDR1 and CDR2: SGHAT, FQNNGV. Trimming removed 5 bases from V and 3 bases from J, with 11 bases in between. The CDR3 loop spans 13 amino acids. For the CDR3, the DNA is TGTGCCAGCAGCCTGGGACATATCTACGAGCAGTACTTC. Its translation: CASSLGHIYEQYF.

The chain recombines TRBV6-5 with TRBJ2-3; TRBD1 agrees at 7 bases. There are 15 residues in the CDR3. With V trimmed by 10 bases and J by 2 bases, 12 bases remained unmatched. Germline CDR1 reads MNHEY; CDR2 reads SVGAGI. CDR3 nucleotide sequence: TGTGCCACAGGGCTGGAAGGGACAGACACAGATACGCAGTATTTT. Its protein is CATGLEGTDTDTQYF.

The CDR3: CAWSYREKLFF. CDR3 sequence (DNA): TGTGCCTGGAGCTACAGGGAAAAACTGTTTTTT. The gene calls are TRBV30 and TRBJ1-4; weak D call: TRBD1 (5 bases). CDR1 and CDR2 (germline): GTSNPN, SVGIG (reference sequence). The CDR3 contains 11 residues. With 3 bases removed from V and 8 bases from J, the gap between germline ends came to 7 bases.